The rows below give T cell receptor beta chains drawn from one sample of a study of cytomegalovirus exposure and HLA in healthy donors. The data were produced by immunoSEQ multiplex PCR, yet TCRdb's version contains in-frame clones alone and is incomplete. The sample holds about 200,000 clones. Material: PBMCs. These receptor sequences come from a boy between 10 and 17 years old in good health and CMV-seronegative. Each CDR3 is given with its conserved first and last residue. The D gene is left open where the match is weak.

V gene	J gene	D gene	CDR3 DNA	CDR3 protein
TRBV7-3	TRBJ2-1	TRBD2	TGTGCCAGCAGCCGCAGCGGGACTAGAGATCTCTATGAGCAGTTCTTC	CASSRSGTRDLYEQFF
TRBV7-9	TRBJ1-4	NA	TGTGCCAGCAGCTTAGAGGGGGGGCGTGAAAAACTGTTTTTT	CASSLEGGREKLFF
TRBV11-2	TRBJ2-1	NA	TGTGCCAGCAGCTCTCCCCGGGGTAACTACAATGAGCAGTTCTTC	CASSSPRGNYNEQFF
TRBV7-8	TRBJ2-5	TRBD2	TGTGCCAGCAGCTTACATCCCGGGGGGAGAGAGACCCAGTACTTC	CASSLHPGGRETQYF
TRBV19	TRBJ1-1	NA	TGTGCCAGTAGTATAAGGGGAAGCAAGAACACTGAAGCTTTCTTT	CASSIRGSKNTEAFF
TRBV5-4	TRBJ1-2	NA	TGTGCCACCAAAAGAACCGGGACAAACTATGGCTACACCTTC	CATKRTGTNYGYTF
TRBV5-1	TRBJ1-6	TRBD1	TGCGCCAGCAGCCCCGAGACAGGGTTTGGCTCACCCCTCCACTTT	CASSPETGFGSPLHF
TRBV2	TRBJ1-1	NA	TGTGCCAGCAGTGAAGACCCCAGGAAGGGAGACACTGAAGCTTTCTTT	CASSEDPRKGDTEAFF
TRBV9	TRBJ1-6	NA	TGTGCCAGCAGCGCCGATATACCGGGACACCCTGATTCACCCCTCCACTTT	CASSADIPGHPDSPLHF
TRBV13	TRBJ2-3	NA	TGTGCCAGTACCGGGAGTCTTTCGTCCACAGATACGCAGTATTTT	CASTGSLSSTDTQYF
TRBV20-1	TRBJ2-7	NA	TGCAGTGCAGTCCACCAAGCCGGGCAGTACTTC	CSAVHQAGQYF
TRBV7-6	TRBJ2-1	TRBD1	TGTGCCAGCAGCCCGGGGACAGGGGGGTATGAGCAGTTCTTC	CASSPGTGGYEQFF
TRBV11-2	TRBJ2-7	NA	TGTGCCAGCAGCTCCCCGGGACTGATCTACGAGCAGTACTTC	CASSSPGLIYEQYF
TRBV27	TRBJ1-1	NA	TGTGCCAGCAGTTCCCCCCGCGGGGGCACGAGGGATGGGAACACTGAAGCTTTCTTT	CASSSPRGGTRDGNTEAFF
TRBV6-1	TRBJ2-7	NA	TGTGCCAGCTTAGAAACCTACGAGCAGTACTTC	CASLETYEQYF
TRBV9	TRBJ1-1	NA	TGTGCCAGCGAGGGGACAACCCAAGACACTGAAGCTTTCTTT	CASEGTTQDTEAFF
TRBV4-1	TRBJ1-1	NA	TGCGCCAGCAGCCGCCCCCTGGGGGGGCGAGATGAAGCTTTCTTT	CASSRPLGGRDEAFF
TRBV7-8	TRBJ2-3	TRBD2	TGTGCCAGCGGCTACACTAGCGGGGGGGTCACAGATACGCAGTATTTT	CASGYTSGGVTDTQYF
TRBV7-9	TRBJ1-3	NA	TGTGCCAGCAGCTTGGAGGGGAGCTCTGGAAACACCATATATTTT	CASSLEGSSGNTIYF
TRBV7-3	TRBJ1-6	NA	TGTGCCAGCAGCCAGCGACAGATTTCCCCACCACCTCTGGCCCTCCACTTT	CASSQRQISPPPLALHF
TRBV4-1	TRBJ2-2	NA	TGCGCCAGCAGCTCTCGAGGACTCACCTCGAACACCGGGGAGCTGTTTTTT	CASSSRGLTSNTGELFF
TRBV10-3	TRBJ1-2	NA	TGTGCCATCAGTGAGTCGAAACTGATGCACGCCTTCTATGGCTACACCTTC	CAISESKLMHAFYGYTF
TRBV28	TRBJ2-1	NA	TGTGCCAGCAGGGCGGTAGGCCTAGGTAATGAGCAGTTCTTC	CASRAVGLGNEQFF
TRBV25-1	TRBJ1-5	NA	TGTGCCAGCAGTGGCCGGGACAACAATCAGCCCCAGCATTTT	CASSGRDNNQPQHF
TRBV6-5	TRBJ2-5	TRBD2	TGTGCCAGCAGCCCAGAGGTAGCGGGGACCCAGTACTTC	CASSPEVAGTQYF
TRBV9	TRBJ1-2	TRBD1	TGTGCCAGCAGCGTACGGGACAGGGCGAGTGGCTACACCTTC	CASSVRDRASGYTF
TRBV19	TRBJ2-1	NA	TGTGCCAGTACCCTGGGGGCTGAGCAGTTCTTC	CASTLGAEQFF
TRBV27	TRBJ2-3	NA	TGTGCCAGCAGTCGGGGGGCAGGAGATACGCAGTATTTT	CASSRGAGDTQYF
TRBV19	TRBJ2-3	NA	TGTGCCAGTACCTCCACTCCGGGGGGCTTCACAGATACGCAGTATTTT	CASTSTPGGFTDTQYF